This entry describes one T cell receptor beta chain. The CDR3 contains 16 residues. The germline gives CDR1 SGHRS, CDR2 YFSETQ. Trimming left V 4 bases short and J 0 bases short, with 14 bases between. The data belong to a study of blood T cell repertoires in COVID-19. Across the study: Whether acute or convalescent, the COVID-19 samples came from the United States, Italy and Spain. PBMCs, B-cell-depleted T cells, or T cells provided the cDNA or gDNA that made up the material.

In the original analysis: Reference gene primer amplification in the assay estimated nucleated cell counts. The table came from immunoSEQ multiplex PCR; TCRdb's copy has only in-frame clones and leaves some out. V and J calls and clone size are as listed in that table; D and trimming were resolved from the DNA. The sample lists about 100,000 clones, 80% occurring once. The clonotype originates from a man in his 70s with active or convalescent COVID-19. The specimen sequenced was peripheral blood. V gene TRBV5-1 combines with J gene TRBJ1-3, with D unresolved. The CDR3 loop reads CASSPSGSSSGNTIYF. CDR3 nucleotides: TGCGCCAGCAGCCCTTCGGGTTCTTCCTCTGGAAACACCATATATTTT.